The 32 T cell receptor beta chains presented below share a single source sample, sequenced in a study of patients and donors after allogeneic stem cell transplantation. Each CDR3 protein is one row after TCRdb ran MiXCR on the RT-PCR reads. The sample has approximately 20,000 distinct CDR3 sequences, around 5% seen once; the top ten hold around 42%. Specimen: blood, either unsorted or a sorted T cell fraction (not recorded which). The receptors were gathered from a human donor who was either an allogeneic HSCT recipient or a stem cell or donor lymphocyte infusion donor (not recorded which). It is not recorded whose cells these are; they may come from a transplant donor.

This clonotype was detected ten times or more. J is TRBJ2-5 and V is TRBV7-9; 8 positions agree with TRBD2. There are 14 residues in the CDR3. CDR1 is SEHNR and CDR2 is FQNEAQ in the germline V gene (reference sequence). Trimming cost V 5 bases and J 5 bases; bases outside gene matches: 7. The CDR3 here is CASSEAGGAETQYF. The CDR3 DNA reads TGTGCCAGCAGCGAGGCGGGGGGCGCGGAGACCCAGTACTTC.

This clonotype has a handful of counts. The chain employs TRBV9 and TRBJ2-5; 9 bases agree with TRBD1. The junction had 10 bases not matched to a gene; V was cut back by 5 bases and J by 5 bases. The CDR3 covers 15 residues. The germline V gene has CDR1 SGDLS and CDR2 YYNGEE. The CDR3 region has the DNA TGTGCCAGCAGTGAATTGGGACAGGGTAGGGAGACCCAGTACTTC. Its translation is CASSELGQGRETQYF.

This clonotype was detected ten times or more. The chain employs TRBV4-1 and TRBJ2-1; D may match TRBD1 or TRBD2 (5 bases each). The V end lost 1 base, the J end lost 6 bases, and 10 bases lay between the germline ends. CDR1 and CDR2 (germline): MGHRA, YSYEKL. The CDR3 is made up of 14 amino acids. The CDR3 DNA reads as TGCGCCAGCAGCCAAGGGGACGGAGGCAATGAGCAGTTCTTC. This sequence encodes CASSQGDGGNEQFF.

V and J are TRBV2 and TRBJ1-2; no clear D. This CDR3 region has 13 residues. Germline values: CDR1 SNHLY, CDR2 FYNNEI. Trimming left V 2 bases short and J 8 bases short, with 12 bases between. The CDR3 nucleotides read TGTGCCAGCAGTGAATTCACAGCTTCGGGCTACACCTTC. Residues: CASSEFTASGYTF.

This clonotype was seen many times. V and J are TRBV20-1 and TRBJ2-7; no reliable D call. Germline loops: CDR1 DFQATT, CDR2 SNEGSKA (reference sequence). The CDR3 sequence is 11 residues long. Trimming left V 2 bases short and J 6 bases short, with 8 bases between. The CDR3, as DNA: TGCAGTGCTAGATCCGGCCCCGAGCAGTACTTC. Amino acid sequence: CSARSGPEQYF.

This clonotype occurred many times. Compared with germline, one end of the junction differs, possibly owing to a read error. V usage is TRBV5-5 and J usage is TRBJ2-5, with 11 bases identical to TRBD2. There are 16 residues in the CDR3. The germline gives CDR1 SGHKS, CDR2 YYEKEE (reference sequence). The CDR3 nucleotides read TGTGCCAGCACCTTGGGACTAGCGGAGTACCAAGAGACCCAGTACTTC. It translates to CASTLGLAEYQETQYF. Variable domain in full (rest from reference TRBV5-5 and TRBJ2-5): DAGVTQSPTHLIKTRGQQVTLRCSPISGHKSVSWYQQVLGQGPQFIFQYYEKEERGRGNFPDRFSARQFPNYSSELNVNALLLGDSALYLCASTLGLAEYQETQYFGPGTRLLVL.

The rearrangement joins TRBV20-1 to TRBJ2-5; D ambiguous. Trimming left V 3 bases short and J 5 bases short, with 37 bases between. The CDR3 has 21 amino acids. Germline-derived CDR1 and CDR2 are DFQATT and SNEGSKA (reference sequence). The CDR3 sequence is CSARRLLGSLEKVHRSETQYF. CDR3 nucleotides: TGCAGTGCTAGGCGGCTTCTAGGCAGTCTGGAGAAGGTTCATCGCTCGGAGACCCAGTACTTC.

Ten or more counts support this clonotype. The chain combines TRBV7-8 with TRBJ1-2; 8 bases match TRBD1. After removal of 5 bases from V and 1 base from J, the junction contained 3 bases not matched to a gene. Germline CDR1 reads SGHVS; CDR2 reads FQNEAQ. The CDR3 is 14 residues long. The CDR3: CASSRTGSNYGYTF. The CDR3, as DNA: TGTGCCAGCAGCCGGACAGGGAGTAACTATGGCTACACCTTC.

This clonotype has a count of ten or more. The genes are TRBV7-9 and TRBJ2-3; D remains ambiguous. The CDR3 consists of 13 residues. Germline CDR1 and CDR2: SEHNR and FQNEAQ (reference sequence). The V end lost 4 bases, the J end lost 6 bases, and 11 bases lay between the germline ends. The CDR3 region has the DNA TGTGCCAGCAGCTATCCCCTAGAGGATACGCAGTATTTT. As protein: CASSYPLEDTQYF.

The table lists this clonotype with many counts. V and J are TRBV7-7 and TRBJ1-4; the D is unclear. CDR3 size: 13 residues. V was shortened by 3 bases and J by 5 bases, with 7 bases between the two germline ends. Germline V CDR1 and CDR2: SSHAT, FNYEAQ (reference sequence). The DNA for the CDR3 is TGTGCCAGCAGCTTGTCGGTGAATGAAAAACTGTTTTTT. It specifies CASSLSVNEKLFF. Together with reference TRBV7-7 and TRBJ1-4, the CDR3 gives the full variable domain: GAGVSQSPRYKVTKRGQDVTLRCDPISSHATLYWYQQALGQGPEFLTYFNYEAQPDKSGLPSDRFSAERPEGSISTLTIQRTEQRDSAMYRCASSLSVNEKLFFGSGTQLSVL.

This chain links TRBV19 with TRBJ1-2, with D possibly matching TRBD1 (6 bases). This CDR3 comprises 16 residues. Deletions cut 3 bases from V and 8 bases from J, with 22 bases between. CDR1 is LNHDA, CDR2 SQIVND, per germline (reference sequence). The CDR3 reads CASSIEPGQTHAGYTF. CDR3 DNA sequence: TGTGCCAGTAGTATTGAGCCCGGACAGACCCATGCGGGCTACACCTTC.

This clonotype appeared many times. The CDR3 DNA sequence: TGTGCCATCAGTGAGTCGCCGGCAGGGGGCGGCGAAAAACTGTTTTTT. As protein: CAISESPAGGGEKLFF. The V and J genes are TRBV10-3 and TRBJ1-4, with TRBD1 identical over 8 bases. The V and J ends lost 0 bases and 8 bases, in that order; junction bases with no gene match: 8. The CDR3 covers 16 residues. Germline-derived CDR1 and CDR2 are ENHRY and SYGVKD.

V is TRBV5-4 and J is TRBJ1-2; D gene uncertain. Between the trimmed V and J ends, which lost 4 bases and 7 bases, there was a span of 23 bases. The CDR3 extends over 16 amino acids. Germline lookup yields CDR1 SGHNT and CDR2 YYREEE (reference sequence). CDR3 bases: TGTGCCAGCAGCCCCCCACTTGGACCTGCCTACACTGGCTACACCTTC. Its translation is CASSPPLGPAYTGYTF.

This clonotype was counted many times. V gene TRBV3-1 combines with J gene TRBJ2-1; 12 nucleotides agree with TRBD2. V lost 4 bases and J lost 8; bases outside the gene matches: 6. CDR1 LGHDT and CDR2 YNNKEL come from the germline V gene (reference sequence). The CDR3 loop spans 15 amino acids. The CDR3 bases are TGTGCCAGCAGCCCTACTAGCGGGGGGAGGTATGAGCAGTTCTTC. It codes for CASSPTSGGRYEQFF.

V gene TRBV24-1 combines with J gene TRBJ2-3, with D perhaps matching TRBD1 or TRBD2 (5 bases each). The germline V and J ends were trimmed by 4 bases and 3 bases, with 7 bases remaining between them. Germline CDR1 KGHDR, CDR2 SFDVKD. This CDR3 is built from 13 residues. The CDR3 DNA follows: TGTGCCACCAGTGAATGGGGGACAGATACGCAGTATTTT. This encodes CATSEWGTDTQYF.

In its sample, this clonotype was seen many times. The chain couples TRBV6-1 to TRBJ2-5; D may be TRBD1 or TRBD2 (5 bases each). Per germline, CDR1 MNHNS and CDR2 SASEGT. Trimming left V 6 bases short and J 4 bases short, with 24 bases between. This CDR3 comprises 17 residues. CDR3 residues: CASRPIWELTRGETQYF. The CDR3 bases are TGTGCCAGCAGACCCATTTGGGAGTTAACTAGGGGAGAGACCCAGTACTTC.

This clonotype has a handful of counts. The gene calls are TRBV28 and TRBJ2-6; TRBD2 might be the D (5 bases). CDR1 MDHEN and CDR2 SYDVKM come from the germline V gene. The CDR3 spans 12 residues. The CDR3 loop is CVTRSGANVLTF. In nucleotides, the CDR3 is TGTGTCACTAGGTCTGGGGCCAACGTCCTGACTTTC.

This clonotype was counted many times. The chain links TRBV7-9 to TRBJ2-1, with 8 bases fitting TRBD2. After removal of 6 bases from V and 8 bases from J, the junction contained 9 bases not matched to a gene. The CDR3 contains 14 residues. Germline V gene data show CDR1 as SEHNR and CDR2 as FQNEAQ (reference sequence). The CDR3 region has the DNA TGTGCCAGCAGATCTAGCGGGTCGAGGGATGAGCAGTTCTTC. Amino acids: CASRSSGSRDEQFF.

The table lists this clonotype with many counts. The V and J genes are TRBV13 and TRBJ2-5; 11 bases agree with TRBD1. The CDR3 has 18 residues. J gave up 2 bases and V 5 bases, and 13 bases lay outside the gene matches. Looked up from germline, CDR1 is PRHDT and CDR2 is FYEKMQ (reference sequence). CDR3 DNA sequence: TGTGCCAGCAGCCGCGGGACAGGGGGTCGACTGATTCAAGAGACCCAGTACTTC. Translating gives CASSRGTGGRLIQETQYF.

This clonotype was seen many times. This chain links TRBV29-1 with TRBJ2-5, with unresolved D. V lost 4 bases and J lost 5, with 11 bases in between. The CDR3 sequence is 12 residues long. Germline CDR1 reads SQVTM; CDR2 reads ANQGSEA. CDR3 DNA: TGCAGCGTTGGGTTGTCGTCCGAGACCCAGTACTTC. This translates into CSVGLSSETQYF.

This chain links TRBV21-1 with TRBJ2-7; TRBD1, the table's D call, lacks a check against the DNA. TRBV21-1 is noted as a pseudogene. The CDR3 is made up of 16 amino acids. Here the CDR3 DNA reads TGTGCCAGCAGCAACTTCGTTCCACTCGACAGGGAAGAGCAGTACTTC. Amino acid sequence: CASSNFVPLDREEQYF.

This chain connects TRBV5-1 to TRBJ1-1, with TRBD1 identical over 7 bases. The V gene's germline CDR1 is SGHRS and CDR2 YFSETQ. This CDR3 spans 13 amino acids. V gave up 6 bases and J gave up 8 bases; unmatched junction bases: 10. In DNA, the CDR3 is TGCGCCAGCATCCTTGGTTCGACAGGGGAAGCTTTCTTT. Amino acids: CASILGSTGEAFF.

Ten or more counts support this clonotype. This chain connects TRBV20-1 to TRBJ2-1, with TRBD2 identical over 13 bases. J gave up 4 bases and V 3 bases, and 3 bases lay outside the gene matches. Germline V gene data show CDR1 as DFQATT and CDR2 as SNEGSKA (reference sequence). There are 15 residues in the CDR3. CDR3 in amino acids: CSARGLAGTYNEQFF. The CDR3 DNA sequence: TGCAGTGCTAGGGGACTAGCGGGAACTTACAATGAGCAGTTCTTC.

This clonotype showed up just a few times. V usage is TRBV4-1 and J usage is TRBJ1-5; 11 positions match TRBD1. Trimming took 6 bases from V and 9 from J; bases not matched to a gene: 7. Germline CDR1 is MGHRA and CDR2 is YSYEKL. CDR3 length: 14 residues. This CDR3 reads CASRDRGLSSPQHF. The CDR3 DNA reads as TGCGCCAGCAGGGACAGGGGGCTCAGCTCGCCCCAGCATTTT.

This sequence joins TRBV27 and TRBJ1-3, with D perhaps TRBD1 (6 bases). This CDR3 comprises 16 residues. V was trimmed by 7 bases and J by 4 bases, leaving 20 bases between them. Germline CDR1 MNHEY, CDR2 SMNVEV (reference sequence). As DNA, the CDR3 is TGTGCCAGCATACCGACGGGGGGGCCAGGAGGAAACACCATATATTTT. It translates to CASIPTGGPGGNTIYF.

In its sample, this clonotype was seen many times. V is TRBV7-9 and J is TRBJ1-5, with a weak D call TRBD1 (5 bases). CDR3 length: 15 residues. V was clipped by 5 bases and J by 1 base, with 12 bases between them. Germline CDR1 is SEHNR and CDR2 is FQNEAQ (reference sequence). The CDR3 sequence is CASSPLGGSNQPQHF. The CDR3 nucleotides are TGTGCCAGCAGCCCCCTCGGGGGGAGCAATCAGCCCCAGCATTTT.

There are many counts of this clonotype. The chain employs TRBV9 and TRBJ2-3; 9 bases are shared with TRBD1. V lost 0 bases to trimming and J lost 0 bases; unmatched junction nucleotides: 5. The germline CDR1 and CDR2 sequences are SGDLS and YYNGEE. The CDR3 has 17 amino acids. The chain's CDR3 is CASSVGPGQGSTDTQYF. CDR3 coding DNA: TGTGCCAGCAGCGTAGGGCCGGGACAGGGAAGCACAGATACGCAGTATTTT.

In this sample, this clonotype turned up many times. CDR3: CASSLTRPNYGYTF. CDR3 nucleotides: TGTGCCAGCAGCCTTACCCGTCCGAACTATGGCTACACCTTC. The chain is built from TRBV7-9 and TRBJ1-2; unclear D gene. Germline V CDR1 and CDR2: SEHNR, FQNEAQ (reference sequence). Between the trimmed V and J ends, which lost 5 bases and 2 bases, there was a span of 12 bases. This CDR3 region has 14 residues. The full variable domain, with the rest looked up from reference TRBV7-9 and TRBJ1-2, is DTGVSQNPRHKITKRGQNVTFRCDPISEHNRLYWYRQTLGQGPEFLTYFQNEAQLEKSRLLSDRFSAERPKGSFSTLEIQRTEQGDSAMYLCASSLTRPNYGYTFGSGTRLTVV.

This clonotype was seen many times. The gene calls are TRBV6-2 or TRBV6-3 and TRBJ2-5; D is uncertain. The germline gives CDR1 MNHEY, CDR2 SVGEGT. V lost 6 bases, J lost 9 bases, and 17 bases lay in between. This CDR3 is built from 13 residues. The CDR3 protein is CASSSMASRAQYF. CDR3 DNA sequence: TGTGCCAGCAGCTCGATGGCCAGTCGGGCCCAGTACTTC.

This clonotype has a count of ten or more. The J gene is TRBJ2-3, the V gene TRBV10-1, with 8 bases that match TRBD2. Germline CDR1 and CDR2: WNHNN and SYGVQD (reference sequence). The CDR3 loop spans 15 amino acids. J lost 2 bases, V lost 2 bases, and 3 bases had no gene match. Here the CDR3 reads CASSENSGATDTQYF. Here the CDR3 DNA reads TGCGCCAGCAGTGAGAATAGCGGGGCCACAGATACGCAGTATTTT.

The table lists this clonotype with many counts. J is TRBJ2-4 and V is TRBV28, with 7 bases aligning to TRBD2. Germline loops: CDR1 MDHEN, CDR2 SYDVKM. After removal of 6 bases from V and 5 bases from J, the junction contained 4 bases not matched to a gene. The CDR3 totals 13 residues. In DNA, the CDR3 is TGTGCCAGCAGGTCGGGGGGACAAAACATTCAGTACTTC. Translated, it gives CASRSGGQNIQYF. Full variable domain (rest looked up from reference TRBV28 and TRBJ2-4): DVKVTQSSRYLVKRTGEKVFLECVQDMDHENMFWYRQDPGLGLRLIYFSYDVKMKEKGDIPEGYSVSREKKERFSLILESASTNQTSMYLCASRSGGQNIQYFGAGTRLSVL.

This clonotype was detected ten times or more. The genes are TRBV24-1 and TRBJ1-5; no clear D gene. Trimming removed 2 bases from V and 1 base from J, with 17 bases in between. CDR1 is KGHDR, CDR2 SFDVKD, per germline. The CDR3 has 18 amino acids. This CDR3 reads CATSDWRRRRLSNQPQHF. The CDR3 DNA reads TGTGCCACCAGTGATTGGCGCAGGCGGCGTTTGAGCAATCAGCCCCAGCATTTT.